This TCR beta chain appears in the sequencing data of a study of breast tumors, draining lymph nodes, adjacent tissues. Study-wide results and limits: Findings are consistent with lymph node origin and intratumoral expansion of most tumor T cells. The lymph node origin of tumor T cells was framed as consistent with a hypothesis, not demonstrated. Tumor TCR diversity was below lymph nodes but above nontumor tissue.

Axillary draining lymph nodes of breast cancer patients supplied the node samples. Germline V gives CDR1 ENHRY, CDR2 SYGVKD. The CDR3 contains 19 residues. Regarding this clonotype: Its antigen remains unknown. A read error may be the cause here, since a much bigger clone is one base away.

Each CDR3 protein gets one entry after TCRdb re-called the multiplex PCR reads with MiXCR. The profile shows around 230,000 distinct CDR3 sequences, approximately 31% of them singletons. The TCR comes from a female donor with breast cancer. Some clones in this sample may be carry-over from other donors' samples. V usage is TRBV10-3 and J usage is TRBJ2-3; 11 nucleotides align to TRBD2. Sequenced material: axillary lymph node tissue. In DNA, the CDR3 is TGTGCCAGCAGTGGAGGTAGCCCACCACCTAGCGGGGGGAGTAATACGCAGTATTTT. Amino acid sequence: CASSGGSPPPSGGSNTQYF.